The 25 T cell receptor beta chains below all came from one sample that was sequenced in a study of T cell changes during pregnancy in multiple sclerosis. The protocol was immunoSEQ multiplex PCR, while the TCRdb copy is restricted to in-frame clones and leaves out a portion. Of 70,000 to 95,000 clones in the sample, almost 95% were seen once. The input for sequencing was peripheral blood, taken in the third trimester of pregnancy. Receptor source: a female donor with multiple sclerosis, enrolled in a pregnancy study.

The chain is built from TRBV6-5 and TRBJ1-1, with a tentative D call TRBD1 (6 bases). The CDR3 is 14 amino acids. CDR1 MNHEY and CDR2 SVGAGI come from the germline V gene. V lost 2 bases, J lost 5 bases, and 12 bases lay in between. The CDR3 bases are TGTGCCAGCAGTTACGCTACAGGGCGGACTGAAGCTTTCTTT. It yields the protein CASSYATGRTEAFF.

The chain is built from TRBV4-1 and TRBJ2-5; TRBD2 matches 7 bases. The V and J ends lost 0 bases and 1 base, in that order; junction bases with no gene match: 8. The CDR3 is 17 amino acids. Germline CDR1 reads MGHRA; CDR2 reads YSYEKL. The CDR3 nucleotides are TGCGCCAGCAGCCAAGATCATCAGGCTAGCGGCCAAGAGACCCAGTACTTC. Its translation: CASSQDHQASGQETQYF.

This clone was seen just once. The genes are TRBV2 and TRBJ2-3; TRBD2 matches 8 bases. Unmatched junction bases numbered 10, after V lost 8 bases and J lost 6 bases. CDR1 is SNHLY and CDR2 is FYNNEI in the germline V gene. There are 14 residues in the CDR3. The CDR3 loop is CASGRPGGRDTQYF. The CDR3 DNA sequence: TGTGCCAGCGGCCGACCGGGAGGGCGGGATACGCAGTATTTT.

The chain couples TRBV5-1 to TRBJ1-5; D gene unclear. The germline V and J ends were trimmed by 0 bases and 6 bases, with 13 bases remaining between them. Germline V gene lookup returns CDR1 SGHRS and CDR2 YFSETQ. The CDR3 has 15 amino acids. CDR3 protein: CASSLEGSGSQPQHF. The CDR3 region has the DNA TGCGCCAGCAGCTTGGAAGGGAGTGGTTCTCAGCCCCAGCATTTT.

The chain employs TRBV30 and TRBJ1-4; possible D gene TRBD1, 5 bases. Trimming removed 0 bases from V and 11 bases from J, with 13 bases in between. The CDR3 loop spans 13 amino acids. Germline loops: CDR1 GTSNPN, CDR2 SVGIG (reference sequence). CDR3 DNA sequence: TGTGCCTGGAGTGTATCAGGGTCCGGGAAACTGTTTTTT. Protein sequence: CAWSVSGSGKLFF. Based on the CDR3 plus reference TRBV30 and TRBJ1-4, the full variable domain is SQTIHQWPATLVQPVGSPLSLECTVEGTSNPNLYWYRQAAGRGLQLLFYSVGIGQISSEVPQNLSASRPQDRQFILSSKKLLLSDSGFYLCAWSVSGSGKLFFGSGTQLSVL.

The genes are TRBV19 and TRBJ1-4, with a possible D match to TRBD1 (6 bases). Trimming took 5 bases from V and 0 from J, leaving 13 bases between them. The CDR3 is 16 amino acids. CDR1 and CDR2 (germline): LNHDA, SQIVND (reference sequence). CDR3 in DNA: TGTGCCAGTAGTTCGAGATGGACAGCAACTAATGAAAAACTGTTTTTT. Translating gives CASSSRWTATNEKLFF. Looking up the rest from reference TRBV19 and TRBJ1-4 gives the full variable domain: DGGITQSPKYLFRKEGQNVTLSCEQNLNHDAMYWYRQDPGQGLRLIYYSQIVNDFQKGDIAEGYSVSREKKESFPLTVTSAQKNPTAFYLCASSSRWTATNEKLFFGSGTQLSVL.

This chain links TRBV10-1 with TRBJ2-2, with 7 bases aligning to TRBD1. The CDR3 has 15 residues. V lost 4 bases, J lost 0 bases, and 2 bases stayed unmatched. Per the germline V gene, CDR1 is WNHNN and CDR2 is SYGVQD (reference sequence). Written as DNA, the CDR3 is TGCGCCAGCAGTGCCGGGACAGCGAACACCGGGGAGCTGTTTTTT. It yields the protein CASSAGTANTGELFF.

This clone was counted a single time. The chain recombines TRBV4-3 with TRBJ1-3, with 9 bases lining up with TRBD1. Unmatched junction bases numbered 18, after V lost 3 bases and J lost 3 bases. The CDR3 has 20 residues. CDR1 LGHNA and CDR2 YSLEER come from the germline V gene. The CDR3 DNA sequence: TGCGCCAGCAGCCAGGCGCTTCCTGGGACAGGGAGGATCTTTGGAAACACCATATATTTT. Its translation: CASSQALPGTGRIFGNTIYF.

CDR3 in DNA: TGTGCCAGCAGCTTGGCGGGGGATACGCAGTATTTT. It codes for CASSLAGDTQYF. The gene calls are TRBV5-5 and TRBJ2-3, with D perhaps TRBD2 (5 bases). CDR1 and CDR2 from the germline V gene are SGHKS and YYEKEE (reference sequence). This CDR3 has 12 residues. V gave up 0 bases and J gave up 6 bases, with 5 bases separating them.

This clone was counted ten times or more. The rearrangement uses TRBV9 and TRBJ1-1, with 10 bases fitting TRBD1. With 4 bases clipped from V and 5 bases from J, the junction kept 5 bases outside the gene matches. This CDR3 comprises 14 residues. Germline loops: CDR1 SGDLS, CDR2 YYNGEE. The CDR3 DNA is TGTGCCAGCAGCCCCGGGACAGGGGAGACTGAAGCTTTCTTT. As protein: CASSPGTGETEAFF.

The chain carries TRBV1 and TRBJ2-1; TRBD2, the table's D call, was not compared with the DNA. TRBV1 is listed as a pseudogene. The CDR3 is 17 amino acids. DNA for the CDR3: TGCACCAGCAGCCAAGCCCCAAGCGGGAGCTCCTACAATGAGCAGTTCTTC. Amino acids: CTSSQAPSGSSYNEQFF.

The chain recombines TRBV5-6 with TRBJ1-1; no clear D. Looked up from germline, CDR1 is SGHDT and CDR2 is YYEEEE. The CDR3 has 12 amino acids. Trimming pared 0 bases from V and 11 bases from J, leaving 11 bases between. CDR3 coding DNA: TGTGCCAGCAGCTTGGGATCCACGGGGGCTTTCTTT. Translated, it gives CASSLGSTGAFF. Supplemented by reference TRBV5-6 and TRBJ1-1, the full variable domain reads DAGVTQSPTHLIKTRGQQVTLRCSPKSGHDTVSWYQQALGQGPQFIFQYYEEEERQRGNFPDRFSGHQFPNYSSELNVNALLLGDSALYLCASSLGSTGAFFGQGTRLTVV.

This chain connects TRBV2 to TRBJ2-1; 10 bases map to TRBD2. Germline V gene lookup returns CDR1 SNHLY and CDR2 FYNNEI. CDR3 length: 16 residues. The V and J ends lost 8 bases and 2 bases, in that order; junction bases with no gene match: 9. The CDR3 region has the DNA TGTGCCAGCCAATATGCCGGGACTAGCGCCTACAATGAGCAGTTCTTC. Translating it yields CASQYAGTSAYNEQFF.

The rearrangement links TRBV5-1 to TRBJ2-2, with D perhaps TRBD2 (6 bases). Trimming cost V 4 bases and J 4 bases, with 26 bases left between them. Germline loops: CDR1 SGHRS, CDR2 YFSETQ. This CDR3 contains 19 residues. In DNA, the CDR3 is TGCGCCAGCAGCCTCGGACTTTTGACTAGTTTAGTTTTCACCGGGGAGCTGTTTTTT. This gives the protein CASSLGLLTSLVFTGELFF.

The rearrangement links TRBV5-1 to TRBJ2-5; 9 bases align to TRBD2. The ends lost 2 bases at V and 3 bases at J; junction bases unmatched: 5. The CDR3 covers 15 residues. Germline lookup yields CDR1 SGHRS and CDR2 YFSETQ. Here the CDR3 reads CASSFVGTSKETQYF. DNA for the CDR3: TGCGCCAGCAGCTTTGTAGGGACTAGCAAAGAGACCCAGTACTTC. Full variable domain (outside the CDR3, taken from reference TRBV5-1 and TRBJ2-5): KAGVTQTPRYLIKTRGQQVTLSCSPISGHRSVSWYQQTPGQGLQFLFEYFSETQRNKGNFPGRFSGRQFSNSRSEMNVSTLELGDSALYLCASSFVGTSKETQYFGPGTRLLVL.

J is TRBJ2-2 and V is TRBV7-3; 10 nucleotides line up with TRBD1. J lost 7 bases, V lost 2 bases, and 7 bases had no gene match. This CDR3 contains 16 residues. Per germline, CDR1 SGHTA and CDR2 FQGTGA. CDR3 amino acids: CASSLSPGQGRGELFF. CDR3 DNA sequence: TGTGCCAGCAGCTTATCTCCGGGACAGGGGCGCGGGGAGCTGTTTTTT. Supplemented by reference TRBV7-3 and TRBJ2-2, the full variable domain reads GAGVSQTPSNKVTEKGKYVELRCDPISGHTALYWYRQSLGQGPEFLIYFQGTGAADDSGLPNDRFFAVRPEGSVSTLKIQRTERGDSAVYLCASSLSPGQGRGELFFGEGSRLTVL.

The rearrangement joins TRBV9 to TRBJ1-2; D possibly corresponds to TRBD1 (5 bases). V was cut by 2 bases and J by 4 bases, with 12 bases left in between. The CDR3 sequence is 14 residues long. In germline, CDR1 is SGDLS, CDR2 YYNGEE. The CDR3 is CASSVGGGTYGYTF. DNA of the CDR3: TGTGCCAGCAGCGTGGGCGGGGGAACCTATGGCTACACCTTC.

This chain connects TRBV6-6 to TRBJ2-3; TRBD2 matches 9 bases. This CDR3 region has 15 residues. V lost 4 bases and J lost 4; bases outside the gene matches: 6. Germline V gene data show CDR1 as MNHNY and CDR2 as SVGAGI (reference sequence). The CDR3 DNA follows: TGTGCCAGCAGTTTCCCTAGCGGGATAGCAGATACGCAGTATTTT. Amino acid sequence: CASSFPSGIADTQYF.

The gene calls are TRBV5-4 and TRBJ1-1; D call uncertain. The CDR3 is 14 residues long. The germline V gene encodes CDR1 SGHNT and CDR2 YYREEE (reference sequence). V was pared by 0 bases and J by 0 bases, with 6 bases between. The CDR3 reads CASSLGEMNTEAFF. The CDR3 DNA is TGTGCCAGCAGCTTGGGAGAGATGAACACTGAAGCTTTCTTT.

The rearrangement joins TRBV15 to TRBJ2-3, with D possibly being TRBD1 (5 bases). The CDR3 is 14 amino acids. The V gene lost 4 bases and the J gene lost 1 base, with 9 bases spanning the gap. The germline gives CDR1 LNHNV, CDR2 YYDKDF (reference sequence). The CDR3 bases are TGTGCCACCAGCATGGTAGGGGGCACAGATACGCAGTATTTT. It yields the protein CATSMVGGTDTQYF.

The chain couples TRBV13 to TRBJ1-1; 9 bases line up with TRBD1. The CDR3 loop spans 14 amino acids. Germline V gene lookup returns CDR1 PRHDT and CDR2 FYEKMQ (reference sequence). Unmatched junction bases numbered 7, after V lost 6 bases and J lost 5 bases. The CDR3: CASSLRDRETEAFF. CDR3 DNA: TGTGCCAGCAGTCTCCGGGACAGGGAAACTGAAGCTTTCTTT.

CDR3 residues: CASSRGETQYF. DNA for the CDR3: TGTGCCAGCAGCCGGGGAGAGACCCAGTACTTC. This sequence joins TRBV6-1 and TRBJ2-5; the D gene is possibly TRBD2 (5 bases). V shed 6 bases and J shed 4 bases, with 6 bases lying between them. Germline CDR1 reads MNHNS; CDR2 reads SASEGT. The CDR3 contains 11 residues.

A single count supports this clone. The genes are TRBV7-2 and TRBJ2-3, with D perhaps TRBD2 (6 bases). Looked up from germline, CDR1 is SGHTA and CDR2 is FQGNSA. This CDR3 spans 15 amino acids. The V end was cut by 1 base, the J end by 0 bases, with 8 bases between. CDR3 sequence: CASSLGLVSTDTQYF. The CDR3 nucleotides are TGTGCCAGCAGCTTAGGACTAGTAAGCACAGATACGCAGTATTTT.

This clone came up once. The chain links TRBV29-1 to TRBJ2-5; D gene unclear. The V and J ends lost 4 bases and 2 bases respectively, with 11 bases between them. The CDR3 is made up of 13 amino acids. CDR1 is SQVTM, CDR2 ANQGSEA, per germline. CDR3 bases: TGCAGCGTTGTATATCCCGGTCAAGAGACCCAGTACTTC. It codes for CSVVYPGQETQYF.

The genes are TRBV4-1 and TRBJ2-2; 8 bases are shared with TRBD2. V lost 4 bases, J lost 0 bases, and 7 bases stayed unmatched. Germline V gene sequence: CDR1 MGHRA, CDR2 YSYEKL. The CDR3 spans 17 residues. The CDR3 loop is CASSLPRGGPNTGELFF. DNA of the CDR3: TGCGCCAGCAGCCTACCTCGGGGGGGGCCGAACACCGGGGAGCTGTTTTTT.